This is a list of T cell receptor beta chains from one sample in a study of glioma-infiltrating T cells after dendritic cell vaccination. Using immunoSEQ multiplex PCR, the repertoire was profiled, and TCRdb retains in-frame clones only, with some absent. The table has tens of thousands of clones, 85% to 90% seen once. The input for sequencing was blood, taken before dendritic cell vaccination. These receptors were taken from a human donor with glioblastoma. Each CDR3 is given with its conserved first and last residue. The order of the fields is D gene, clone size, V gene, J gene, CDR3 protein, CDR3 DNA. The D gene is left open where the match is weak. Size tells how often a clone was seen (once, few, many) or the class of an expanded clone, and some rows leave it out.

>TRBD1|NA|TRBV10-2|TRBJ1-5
CASSERSQGTRNQPQHF
TGCGCCAGCAGTGAGAGATCACAGGGGACGCGAAATCAGCCCCAGCATTTT
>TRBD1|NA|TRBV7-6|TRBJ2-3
CASSRGQGSTDTQYF
TGTGCCAGCAGCCGTGGACAGGGAAGCACAGATACGCAGTATTTT
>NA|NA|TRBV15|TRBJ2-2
CATSRGGDTGELFF
TGTGCCACCAGCAGAGGGGGGGACACCGGGGAGCTGTTTTTT
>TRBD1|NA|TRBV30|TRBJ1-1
CAWRAPGTGPTEAFF
TGTGCCTGGAGGGCCCCCGGGACAGGGCCCACTGAAGCTTTCTTT
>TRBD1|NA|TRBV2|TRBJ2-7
CASSVGDRGPYEQYF
TGTGCCAGCAGTGTAGGGGACAGGGGCCCTTACGAGCAGTACTTC
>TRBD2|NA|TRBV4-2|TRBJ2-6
CASSQGGSGTSGANVLTF
TGTGCCAGCAGCCAAGGGGGTAGCGGGACCTCAGGGGCCAACGTCCTGACTTTC
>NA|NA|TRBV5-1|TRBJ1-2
CASSSSGRTDYTF
TGCGCCAGCAGCTCGTCCGGGAGGACGGACTACACCTTC
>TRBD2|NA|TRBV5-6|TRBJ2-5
CASSLQATLAGPQETQYF
TGTGCCAGCAGCTTACAAGCGACACTAGCGGGGCCGCAAGAGACCCAGTACTTC
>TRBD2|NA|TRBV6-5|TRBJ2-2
CASSASGSGGELFF
TGTGCCAGCAGTGCAAGCGGGAGCGGCGGGGAGCTGTTTTTT
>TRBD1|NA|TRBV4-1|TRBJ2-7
CASSPPGQGDFEQYF
TGCGCCAGCAGCCCTCCGGGACAGGGGGATTTCGAGCAGTACTTC
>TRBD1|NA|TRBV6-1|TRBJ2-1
CASIQSPGGPNEQFF
TGTGCCAGCATCCAAAGTCCAGGGGGCCCTAATGAGCAGTTCTTC
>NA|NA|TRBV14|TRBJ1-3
CASSQGGTVGNTIYF
TGTGCCAGCAGCCAGGGGGGGACTGTCGGAAACACCATATATTTT
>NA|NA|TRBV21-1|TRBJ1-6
CATPRGLSSPLHF
TGTGCCACCCCGCGGGGACTGAGTTCACCCCTCCACTTT
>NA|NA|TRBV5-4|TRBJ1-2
CASSLAGEIGNGYTF
TGTGCCAGCAGCTTGGCCGGGGAGATCGGAAATGGCTACACCTTC
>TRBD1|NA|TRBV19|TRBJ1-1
CASSTHKGTGGANTEAFF
TGTGCCAGTAGTACCCACAAAGGGACAGGGGGAGCGAACACTGAAGCTTTCTTT
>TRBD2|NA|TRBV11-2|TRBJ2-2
CASSLARGGSSTGELFF
TGTGCCAGCAGCTTAGCTCGTGGCGGGAGTAGCACCGGGGAGCTGTTTTTT
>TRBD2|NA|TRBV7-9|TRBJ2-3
CASTLDGLDTDTQYF
TGTGCCAGCACCCTGGACGGACTAGACACAGATACGCAGTATTTT
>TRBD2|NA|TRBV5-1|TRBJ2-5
CASSLAILAGGLGQETQYF
TGCGCCAGCAGCTTGGCCATACTAGCGGGAGGCCTAGGGCAAGAGACCCAGTACTTC
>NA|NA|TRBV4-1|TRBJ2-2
CASSLEWTLNTGELFF
TGCGCCAGCAGCCTAGAATGGACTCTAAACACCGGGGAGCTGTTTTTT
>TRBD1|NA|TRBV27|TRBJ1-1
CASSLGGQGTEAFF
TGTGCCAGCAGTTTAGGCGGACAGGGCACTGAAGCTTTCTTT
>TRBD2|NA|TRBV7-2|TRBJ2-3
CASSLSGSGTDTQYF
TGTGCCAGCAGCTTAAGCGGGAGTGGCACAGATACGCAGTATTTT
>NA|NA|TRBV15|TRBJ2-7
CATSRAPGYEQYF
TGTGCCACCAGCAGAGCCCCCGGCTACGAGCAGTACTTC
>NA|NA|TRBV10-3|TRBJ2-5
CAIRGDTVYETQYF
TGTGCCATCAGGGGGGACACCGTATATGAGACCCAGTACTTC
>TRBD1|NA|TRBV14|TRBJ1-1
CASSPGQGGVDTEAFF
TGTGCCAGCAGCCCAGGACAGGGCGGGGTGGACACTGAAGCTTTCTTT
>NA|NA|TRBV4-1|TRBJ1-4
CASSQEDRGRRNEKLFF
TGCGCCAGCAGCCAAGAAGACCGGGGAAGACGGAATGAAAAACTGTTTTTT
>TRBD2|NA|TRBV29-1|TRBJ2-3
CSVLAGGYTDTQYF
TGCAGCGTACTAGCGGGAGGGTACACAGATACGCAGTATTTT
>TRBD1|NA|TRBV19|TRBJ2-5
CASSTQDRDETQYF
TGTGCCAGTAGTACCCAGGACAGGGACGAGACCCAGTACTTC
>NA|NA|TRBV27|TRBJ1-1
CASSPGWGQTNTEAFF
TGTGCCAGCAGTCCCGGGTGGGGACAAACGAACACTGAAGCTTTCTTT
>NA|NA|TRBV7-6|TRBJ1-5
CASSPQGGNQPQHF
TGTGCCAGCAGCCCCCAGGGAGGGAATCAGCCCCAGCATTTT
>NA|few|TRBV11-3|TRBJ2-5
CASSLVVDIGETQYF
TGTGCCAGCAGCTTAGTTGTGGACATAGGGGAGACCCAGTACTTC
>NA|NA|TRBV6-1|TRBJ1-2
CASSEGVANYGYTF
TGTGCCAGCAGTGAAGGTGTCGCTAACTATGGCTACACCTTC
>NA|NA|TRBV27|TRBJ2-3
CASSLLAADTQYF
TGTGCCAGCAGTTTACTAGCAGCAGATACGCAGTATTTT
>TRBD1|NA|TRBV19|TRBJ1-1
CATSDRVNTEAFF
TGTGCCACCTCGGACAGGGTGAACACTGAAGCTTTCTTT
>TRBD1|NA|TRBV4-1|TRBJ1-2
CASTPTGDDYGYTF
TGCGCCTCAACACCGACAGGGGACGACTATGGCTACACCTTC
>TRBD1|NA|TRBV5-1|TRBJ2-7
CASSPAGGSYEQYF
TGCGCCAGCAGCCCGGCAGGGGGCTCCTACGAGCAGTACTTC
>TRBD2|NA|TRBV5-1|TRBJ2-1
CASGTIAGAYNEQFF
TGCGCCAGCGGAACCATAGCGGGAGCATACAATGAGCAGTTCTTC
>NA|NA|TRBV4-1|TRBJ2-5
CASSQEIASLRETQYF
TGCGCCAGCAGCCAAGAGATTGCTTCTCTTCGGGAGACCCAGTACTTC
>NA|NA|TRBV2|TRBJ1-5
CASQYSNQPQHF
TGTGCCAGCCAGTATAGCAATCAGCCCCAGCATTTT
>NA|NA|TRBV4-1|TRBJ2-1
CASSQVGAPGRPFF
TGCGCCAGCAGCCAAGTTGGAGCCCCGGGAAGGCCGTTCTTC
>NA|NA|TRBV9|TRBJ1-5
CASSVGSMGPQHF
TGTGCCAGCAGCGTGGGGAGCATGGGGCCCCAGCATTTT
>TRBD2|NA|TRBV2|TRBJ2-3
CASRGGLGTDTQYF
TGTGCCAGCAGGGGGGGACTAGGCACAGATACGCAGTATTTT
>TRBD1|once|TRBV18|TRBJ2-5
CASSVGQGETQYF
TGTGCCAGCTCAGTGGGACAGGGAGAGACCCAGTACTTC
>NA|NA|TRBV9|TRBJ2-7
CASSVGGPLTEQYF
TGTGCCAGCAGCGTAGGGGGCCCCTTGACCGAGCAGTACTTC
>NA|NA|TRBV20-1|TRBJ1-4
CSARIREKLFF
TGCAGTGCTAGAATCAGAGAAAAACTGTTTTTT
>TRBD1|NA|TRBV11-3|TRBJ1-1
CASSLRDRGYSFF
TGTGCCAGCAGCCTACGGGACAGGGGATATTCTTTCTTT
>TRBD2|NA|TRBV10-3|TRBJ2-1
CAITRAGAGVGEQFF
TGTGCCATCACCCGAGCGGGGGCCGGGGTGGGTGAGCAGTTCTTC
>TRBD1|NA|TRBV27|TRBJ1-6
CASSLRDSSYNSPLHF
TGTGCCAGCAGTTTACGGGACAGCTCCTATAATTCACCCCTCCACTTT
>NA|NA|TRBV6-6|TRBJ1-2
CASSPAGVGYGYTF
TGTGCCAGCAGCCCCGCCGGGGTCGGCTATGGCTACACCTTC
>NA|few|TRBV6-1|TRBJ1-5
CASNSVNQPQHF
TGTGCCAGCAATTCTGTCAATCAGCCCCAGCATTTT
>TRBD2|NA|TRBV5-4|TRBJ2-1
CASSFLAGGGNEQFF
TGTGCCAGCAGCTTCCTAGCGGGAGGGGGTAATGAGCAGTTCTTC
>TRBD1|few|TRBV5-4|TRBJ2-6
CASSLAARGPGANVLTF
TGTGCCAGCAGCTTGGCGGCCAGGGGGCCAGGGGCCAACGTCCTGACTTTC
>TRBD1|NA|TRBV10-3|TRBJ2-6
CASSPEGASGANVLTF
TGTGCCAGCAGTCCCGAGGGGGCCTCTGGGGCCAACGTCCTGACTTTC
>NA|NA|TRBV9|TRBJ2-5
CASSVGGRNAETQYF
TGTGCCAGCAGCGTTGGAGGGAGGAACGCAGAGACCCAGTACTTC
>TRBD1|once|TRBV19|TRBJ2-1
CASSQDRGAYNEQFF
TGTGCCAGTAGTCAAGACAGGGGCGCCTACAATGAGCAGTTCTTC
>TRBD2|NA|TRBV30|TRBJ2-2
CATPGLAGGLGGELFF
TGTGCCACCCCGGGACTAGCGGGAGGTCTTGGCGGGGAGCTGTTTTTT
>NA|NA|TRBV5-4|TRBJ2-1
CASSLGGGREQFF
TGTGCCAGCAGCTTGGGCGGGGGCCGAGAGCAGTTCTTC
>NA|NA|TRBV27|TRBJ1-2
CASSGGAGLDYGYTF
TGTGCCAGCAGCGGAGGAGCGGGCTTGGACTATGGCTACACCTTC